The clone carrying this T cell receptor beta chain has a handful of counts. No antigen is known for it. This sample stems from a study of T cell repertoires in aging, cancer and after chemotherapy. On the study more broadly: Repeat sampling of healthy donors over several months to years showed clear clonal overlap. General study results and limits: In healthy donors, age-related TCR diversity loss mainly reflected lost richness. Across the chemotherapy interval, each cancer cohort showed higher median generation probability, suggesting thymic rebound.

Germline V CDR1 and CDR2: LNHDA, SQIVND (reference sequence). V gave up 0 bases and J gave up 3 bases, with 14 bases separating them. The CDR3 extends over 16 amino acids. A mixed TRB-A/B primer pool amplified rearranged TRB by multiplex touch-down PCR. TCRdb passed the multiplex PCR reads through MiXCR, listing each CDR3 protein once. The sample lists more than 10,000 distinct CDR3 sequences, about 25% occurring once. Peripheral blood genomic DNA, not sorted cells or RNA, was the template. Sequences were obtained from blood. The receptor was isolated from a human donor in good health. The rearrangement uses TRBV19 and TRBJ2-5; D may be TRBD1 (6 bases). CDR3 in amino acids: CASSIDRVGAEETQYF. CDR3 DNA sequence: TGTGCCAGTAGTATAGATAGGGTGGGGGCGGAAGAGACCCAGTACTTC.